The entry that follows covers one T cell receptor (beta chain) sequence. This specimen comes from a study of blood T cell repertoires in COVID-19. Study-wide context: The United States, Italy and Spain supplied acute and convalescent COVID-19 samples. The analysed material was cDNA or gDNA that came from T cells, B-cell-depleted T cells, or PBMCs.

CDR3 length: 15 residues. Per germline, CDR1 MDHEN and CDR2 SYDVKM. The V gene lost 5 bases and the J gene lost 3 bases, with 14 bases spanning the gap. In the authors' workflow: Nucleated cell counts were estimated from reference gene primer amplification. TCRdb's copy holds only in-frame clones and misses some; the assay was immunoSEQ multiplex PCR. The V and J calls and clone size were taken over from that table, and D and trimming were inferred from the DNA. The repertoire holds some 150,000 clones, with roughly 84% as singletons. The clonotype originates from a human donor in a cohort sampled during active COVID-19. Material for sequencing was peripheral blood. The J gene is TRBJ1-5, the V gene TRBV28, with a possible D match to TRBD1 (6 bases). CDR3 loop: CASSQTGLYNQPQHF. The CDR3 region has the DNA TGTGCCAGCAGTCAAACAGGGTTATACAATCAGCCCCAGCATTTT.